The clone carrying this TCR beta chain was seen ten or more times. Germline CDR1 WSHSY, CDR2 SAAADI. The CDR3 totals 12 residues. V was clipped by 10 bases and J by 4 bases, with 13 bases between them. Combining iRepertoire HTBI primers with Arm-PCR of CDR3 regions, the authors built TCR beta libraries. In TCRdb, the multiplex PCR reads were re-called with MiXCR into one record per CDR3 protein. The profile shows 400,000 to 550,000 distinct CDR3 sequences, roughly 17% of them singletons. The data derive from a study of regulatory T cells in long-lasting Graves disease. Documented time point: newly diagnosed GD, antithyroid drugs for less than 3 months. Making the TCR library involved RNA that had been extracted from PBMCs. The same sample was also used in a study of T cells in Graves' hyperthyroidism and ophthalmopathy.

This specimen was peripheral blood mononuclear cells (PBMCs), taken at new diagnosis, from a patient treated with antithyroid drugs. The source is a woman aged 25 to 39 with Graves disease. The chain employs TRBV10-2 and TRBJ1-2; D not resolved. The CDR3 is CATQTDSYGYTF. The CDR3 coding sequence is TGCGCCACTCAGACCGACTCCTATGGCTACACCTTC.